Below, 30 T cell receptor beta chains from the same sample are listed, as sequenced in a study of breast tumors, draining lymph nodes, adjacent tissues. TCRdb passed the multiplex PCR reads through MiXCR, listing each CDR3 protein once. The table records more than 50,000 distinct CDR3 sequences, about 40% of them present only once. Sample: breast tumor tissue. These receptors were taken from a female donor with breast cancer. Some clones in this sample may be carry-over from other donors' samples.

The chain combines TRBV24-1 with TRBJ2-1, with TRBD2 identical over 14 bases. The trim removed 5 bases at V and 10 bases at J, leaving 9 bases unmatched. The CDR3 runs to 16 residues. CDR1 KGHDR and CDR2 SFDVKD come from the germline V gene. This chain's CDR3 is CATSARLAGGPGEQFF. The DNA for the CDR3 is TGTGCCACCAGTGCTAGACTAGCGGGAGGGCCCGGGGAGCAGTTCTTC.

This clonotype was counted many times. The V gene is TRBV6-1, the J gene TRBJ1-2; 9 bases agree with TRBD1. With 0 bases clipped from V and 6 bases from J, the junction kept 11 bases outside the gene matches. The CDR3 runs 17 residues. In germline, CDR1 is MNHNS, CDR2 SASEGT. In nucleotides, the CDR3 is TGTGCCAGCAGTGAAGCGTGGGGGACAGGGCCATCTGATGGCTACACCTTC. This translates into CASSEAWGTGPSDGYTF.

The chain joins TRBV15 to TRBJ2-7; maybe TRBD1 (6 bases). The V gene's germline CDR1 is LNHNV and CDR2 YYDKDF (reference sequence). Trimming pared 3 bases from V and 6 bases from J, leaving 15 bases between. The CDR3 totals 14 residues. The CDR3 is CATSSLAAGAEQYF. CDR3 nucleotide sequence: TGTGCCACCAGCAGCTTGGCCGCAGGGGCCGAGCAGTACTTC.

Turning to this clonotype: This could be a read error, since a much larger clone is one nucleotide away. V is TRBV3-1 and J is TRBJ1-4, with D hard to call. Germline-derived CDR1 and CDR2 are LGHDT and YNNKEL (reference sequence). This CDR3 has 14 residues. CDR3 protein: CASRRPGPKEKLFF. DNA of the CDR3: TGTGCCAGCAGACGGCCGGGTCCTAAGGAAAAACTGTTTTTT. Supplemented by reference TRBV3-1 and TRBJ1-4, the full variable domain reads DTAVSQTPKYLVTQMGNDKSIKCEQNLGHDTMYWYKQDSKKFLKIMFSYNNKELIINETVPNRFSPKSPDKAHLNLHINSLELGDSAVYFCASRRPGPKEKLFFGSGTQLSVL.

This clonotype came up many times. The chain links TRBV10-3 to TRBJ1-2, with D uncertain. The V gene's germline CDR1 is ENHRY and CDR2 SYGVKD. This CDR3 has 11 residues. V was shortened by 5 bases and J by 5 bases, with 6 bases between the two germline ends. Here the CDR3 DNA reads TGTGCCATCAGTTTGGGGTATGGCTACACCTTC. Its protein is CAISLGYGYTF.

This clonotype has at least ten counts. The rearrangement joins TRBV6-5 to TRBJ2-7, with a tentative D call TRBD2 (6 bases). The germline V and J ends were trimmed by 7 bases and 4 bases, with 17 bases remaining between them. This CDR3 has 14 residues. Germline assignment: CDR1 MNHEY and CDR2 SVGAGI. The CDR3 sequence is CASTHRRGLYEQYF. The CDR3, as DNA: TGTGCCAGCACTCACCGCCGGGGGTTGTACGAGCAGTACTTC.

At least ten counts were recorded for this clonotype. The rearrangement joins TRBV20-1 to TRBJ2-7; D is uncertain. The CDR3 has 12 amino acids. Trimming pared 3 bases from V and 3 bases from J, leaving 9 bases between. Germline V lookup: CDR1 DFQATT, CDR2 SNEGSKA (reference sequence). CDR3 loop: CSASGHNYEQYF. Written as DNA, the CDR3 is TGCAGTGCTAGTGGCCATAACTACGAGCAGTACTTC.

This clonotype was observed many times. The chain recombines TRBV12-3 or TRBV12-4 with TRBJ1-5; 9 bases fit TRBD1. Trimming removed 5 bases from V and 3 bases from J; junction bases left unmatched: 5. The length of the CDR3 is 15 residues. The CDR3, as DNA: TGTGCCAGCAGTCGAGGGACAGGGATCAATCAGCCCCAGCATTTT. Translation gives CASSRGTGINQPQHF.

In this sample, this clonotype turned up a few times. This may stem from a read error, because a much larger clone lies one nucleotide away. The rearrangement joins TRBV5-6 to TRBJ1-2, with D possibly matching TRBD1 (6 bases). The CDR3 sequence is 14 residues long. The germline V gene encodes CDR1 SGHDT and CDR2 YYEEEE. Trimming took 4 bases from V and 2 from J, leaving 12 bases between them. In DNA, the CDR3 is TGTGCCAGCAGCGCGGGACACCCCAACTATGGCTACACCTTC. Amino acid sequence: CASSAGHPNYGYTF.

V and J are TRBV7-2 and TRBJ1-1; the D gene is possibly TRBD1 (6 bases). CDR1 and CDR2 from the germline V gene are SGHTA and FQGNSA. With 3 bases removed from V and 1 base from J, the gap between germline ends came to 18 bases. This CDR3 is 17 amino acids long. CDR3 in amino acids: CASSLSGTKWENTEAFF. Written as DNA, the CDR3 is TGTGCCAGCAGCTTGAGCGGGACAAAGTGGGAGAACACTGAAGCTTTCTTT.

This clonotype was counted ten times or more. The chain couples TRBV9 to TRBJ1-6; D not resolved. CDR1 SGDLS and CDR2 YYNGEE come from the germline V gene. CDR3 length equals 13 residues. V lost 1 base, J lost 7 bases, and 6 bases lay in between. The CDR3 reads CASSVWENSPLHF. In DNA, the CDR3 is TGTGCCAGCAGCGTATGGGAGAATTCACCCCTCCACTTT.

Many counts were recorded for this clonotype. CDR3 sequence: CAWSDGGFNEQYF. The CDR3 DNA reads as TGTGCCTGGAGTGACGGGGGATTTAACGAGCAGTACTTC. J is TRBJ2-7 and V is TRBV30; D perhaps matches TRBD2 (6 bases). V lost 1 base and J lost 5, with 12 bases in between. The CDR3 runs 13 residues. The germline V gene encodes CDR1 GTSNPN and CDR2 SVGIG (reference sequence).

This clonotype was picked up many times. The V call is TRBV6-5, the J call TRBJ1-6, with 10 bases identical to TRBD1. The CDR3 length is 15 residues. The germline gives CDR1 MNHEY, CDR2 SVGAGI. J gave up 9 bases and V 5 bases, and 7 bases lay outside the gene matches. CDR3 coding DNA: TGTGCCAGCAGTAACAGACAGGGGGCTCGTTCACCCCTCCACTTT. Protein: CASSNRQGARSPLHF.

As for this clonotype: A much larger clone sits a single nucleotide away, making a read error possible. This sequence joins TRBV3-1 and TRBJ1-6; no clear D gene. This CDR3 is 16 amino acids long. Per germline, CDR1 LGHDT and CDR2 YNNKEL (reference sequence). The CDR3 DNA reads TGTGCCAGCAGCCTTTCAGTTTCCTCCTATAATTCACCCCTCTACTTT. It is translated as CASSLSVSSYNSPLYF.

This clonotype was picked up many times. The chain couples TRBV29-1 to TRBJ2-3, with TRBD2 matching 10 bases. This CDR3 contains 14 residues. Per germline, CDR1 SQVTM and CDR2 ANQGSEA. V trimming: 6 bases; J trimming: 8 bases; junction bases outside the gene matches: 11. This chain's CDR3 is CSVGGAGGQSTQYF. The DNA for the CDR3 is TGCAGCGTCGGGGGAGCGGGGGGGCAGAGTACGCAGTATTTT.

This clonotype was recorded once. The genes are TRBV24-1 and TRBJ1-2; the D gene is possibly TRBD1 (5 bases). Trimming removed 11 bases from V and 3 bases from J, with 15 bases in between. The CDR3 has 13 amino acids. Germline lookup yields CDR1 KGHDR and CDR2 SFDVKD. The CDR3 DNA reads TGTGCCAGCAGCGTAGGGGTTGACTATGGCTACACCTTC. Translated: CASSVGVDYGYTF.

Of note for this clonotype: One junction end disagrees with the germline gene, perhaps due to a read error. The chain is built from TRBV7-7 and TRBJ2-5; 9 nucleotides align to TRBD1. Germline-derived CDR1 and CDR2 are SSHAT and FNYEAQ (reference sequence). The CDR3 loop spans 15 amino acids. The DNA for the CDR3 is TGTGCTAGCAGCCCCAGGGGACAGGGCTGGGAGCCCCAGGACTTC. Its protein product is CASSPRGQGWEPQDF.

The rearrangement uses TRBV12-3 or TRBV12-4 and TRBJ2-3, with TRBD2 matching over 16 bases. Germline trimming cut 6 bases from V and 4 bases from J; bases unmatched to any gene: 7. This CDR3 is built from 17 residues. CDR3 nucleotide sequence: TGTGCCAGCAGATCCGGGACTAGCGGGGGGGCAGCAGATACGCAGTATTTT. Its protein is CASRSGTSGGAADTQYF.

This clonotype came up many times. CDR3 sequence: CASSEGDSPLHF. Here the CDR3 DNA reads TGTGCCAGCAGTGAAGGGGATTCACCCCTCCACTTT. V gene TRBV6-1 combines with J gene TRBJ1-6; D is unclear. Trimming cost V 1 base and J 8 bases, with 3 bases left between them. Per the germline V gene, CDR1 is MNHNS and CDR2 is SASEGT. CDR3 length: 12 residues.

This clonotype has at least ten counts. The V gene is TRBV7-9, the J gene TRBJ2-1; D tentatively fits TRBD1 or TRBD2 (6 bases each). The CDR3 runs to 13 residues. Germline CDR1 SEHNR, CDR2 FQNEAQ (reference sequence). V lost 4 bases, J lost 6 bases, and 10 bases lay in between. CDR3 in DNA: TGTGCCAGCAGCTCGGGGGCAGTCAATGAGCAGTTCTTC. Translation: CASSSGAVNEQFF.

The chain couples TRBV7-9 to TRBJ2-7, with 8 bases that match TRBD1. There are 13 residues in the CDR3. V was pared by 4 bases and J by 6 bases, with 5 bases of the junction left unmatched. Germline loops: CDR1 SEHNR, CDR2 FQNEAQ (reference sequence). DNA of the CDR3: TGTGCCAGCAGCTCGGACAGGGCCGGCGAGCAGTACTTC. Translation gives CASSSDRAGEQYF.

In regard to this clonotype: The junction departs from the called germline gene at one end, perhaps through a read error. This chain uses TRBV5-1 with TRBJ2-2; D could derive from TRBD1 or TRBD2 (6 bases each). Looked up from germline, CDR1 is SGHRS and CDR2 is YFSETQ. CDR3 length: 17 residues. CDR3 DNA sequence: TGCGCCAGCAGCTTGGCCAAGACAGGAGGGAACACCGGGGAGCTGTCTTGG. It yields the protein CASSLAKTGGNTGELSW.

A remark on this clonotype: Possible read error: a much larger clone is one base away. The V gene is TRBV28, the J gene TRBJ2-1; D is uncertain. CDR3 length: 11 amino acids. Germline V lookup: CDR1 MDHEN, CDR2 SYDVKM. CDR3 loop: CAVQRYNEQLF. CDR3 nucleotides: TGTGCCGTACAGCGTTACAATGAGCAGCTCTTC.

Only one count was recorded for this clonotype. The CDR3 loop is CSGGADTQYF. The CDR3 DNA follows: TGCAGCGGGGGGGCAGATACGCAGTATTTT. This chain joins TRBV29-1 and TRBJ2-3, with a tentative D call TRBD2 (6 bases). Looked up from germline, CDR1 is SQVTM and CDR2 is ANQGSEA. The ends were cut back, 7 bases at V and 4 bases at J, with 6 bases in the middle. The CDR3 extends over 10 amino acids.

The count of this clonotype is one. The conserved phenylalanine or tryptophan normally closing the CDR3 is absent here, so this likely arose from a read error. The V gene is TRBV7-2, the J gene TRBJ1-5; possibly TRBD1 for D (5 bases). Germline loops: CDR1 SGHTA, CDR2 FQGNSA. The CDR3 loop spans 13 amino acids. Trimming removed 4 bases at V and 7 bases at J, with 11 bases between. The CDR3 here is CASSSWGVQPQHS. CDR3 nucleotide sequence: TGTGCCAGCAGCTCTTGGGGGGTCCAGCCCCAGCATTCT.

To note about this clonotype: This may stem from a read error, because a much larger clone lies one nucleotide away. Here the CDR3 DNA reads TGTGCCAGCAGCCGGGGCAGGGAGTACACCGGGGAGCTGCTTTTT. Protein: CASSRGREYTGELLF. V gene TRBV3-1 combines with J gene TRBJ2-2, with D tentatively TRBD1 or TRBD2 (5 bases each). The CDR3 has 15 residues. Germline-derived CDR1 and CDR2 are LGHDT and YNNKEL (reference sequence).

The chain combines TRBV6-5 with TRBJ2-3; no clear D gene. With 6 bases removed from V and 1 base from J, the gap between germline ends came to 8 bases. CDR3 length: 13 residues. CDR1 is MNHEY, CDR2 SVGAGI, per germline. The CDR3 DNA sequence: TGTGCCAGCAGGCCGAGCGGCACAGATACGCAGTATTTT. As protein: CASRPSGTDTQYF.

The genes are TRBV5-1 and TRBJ1-4; D may be TRBD1 (6 bases). Trimming stripped 4 bases from V and 4 bases from J, with 11 bases between. In germline, CDR1 is SGHRS, CDR2 YFSETQ. This CDR3 is 14 amino acids long. CDR3 coding DNA: TGCGCCAGCAGCCGGGACACCAATAATGAAAAACTGTTTTTT. This translates into CASSRDTNNEKLFF.

This clonotype was recorded many times. The chain joins TRBV9 to TRBJ2-7, with 10 nucleotides matching TRBD2. V was clipped by 0 bases and J by 4 bases; unmatched bases: 4. CDR3 length: 15 amino acids. Germline V lookup: CDR1 SGDLS, CDR2 YYNGEE. CDR3 protein: CASSVAPSGGYEQYF. CDR3 in DNA: TGTGCCAGCAGCGTAGCCCCTAGCGGGGGTTACGAGCAGTACTTC.

At least ten counts were recorded for this clonotype. V is TRBV7-9 and J is TRBJ2-1; the match to TRBD2 covers 14 bases. Trimming took 5 bases from V and 8 from J; bases not matched to a gene: 5. This CDR3 has 15 residues. The V gene's germline CDR1 is SEHNR and CDR2 FQNEAQ (reference sequence). The CDR3 DNA reads TGTGCCAGCAGCGGACTAGCGGGGGGTGTTGATGAGCAGTTCTTC. Amino acid sequence: CASSGLAGGVDEQFF.